This TCR beta chain was profiled in a study of T cells in Graves' hyperthyroidism and ophthalmopathy. As for the study in general: Prior to any treatment, at the point of initial diagnosis, peripheral blood was collected. Study results and limitations: Ophthalmopathy onset followed model prediction by a median about six months.

TCR beta CDR3 regions were amplified from RNA transcripts. First-round RT-PCR with HTBI primers amplified the TCR CDR3 region. TCRdb recomputed calls from the multiplex PCR reads with MiXCR, one row per CDR3 protein. In the table there are around 450,000 distinct CDR3 sequences, approximately 15% of which are singletons. This clonotype was seen a few times. Its matching antigen is unknown. Sequencing was performed on blood. The receptor was derived from a woman aged 18-29 years with Graves' hyperthyroidism.

This chain's CDR3 is CASSLDRQGDYTF. CDR3 DNA sequence: TGTGCCAGCAGCCTCGATCGGCAGGGCGACTACACCTTC. The V and J genes are TRBV6-1 and TRBJ1-2, with a possible D match to TRBD1 (5 bases). Germline CDR1 MNHNS, CDR2 SASEGT. The V end was cut by 6 bases, the J end by 10 bases, with 18 bases between. The CDR3 is 13 residues long.